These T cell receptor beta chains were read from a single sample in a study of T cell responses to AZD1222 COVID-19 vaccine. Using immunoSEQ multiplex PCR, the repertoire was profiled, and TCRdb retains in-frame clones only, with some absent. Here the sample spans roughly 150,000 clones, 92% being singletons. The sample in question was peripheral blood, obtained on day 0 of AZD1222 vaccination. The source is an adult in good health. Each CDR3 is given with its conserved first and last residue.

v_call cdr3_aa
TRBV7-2 CASSFKFGTDTQYF
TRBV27 CASKLAVFSYEQYF
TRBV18 CASSLGQDTPPEQFF
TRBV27 CASSTLDRVNEQYF
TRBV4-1 CASSQGQGGTYEQYF
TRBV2 CASTLDGLGGQPQHF
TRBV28 CASSTPGGGVEKLFF
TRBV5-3 CARSLRMDGYTF
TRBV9 CASSPTTEQSYEQYF
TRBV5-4 CASRRPPGADTEAFF
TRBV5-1 CASSPQGTGETYGYTF
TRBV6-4 CASSRTGYSNQPQHF
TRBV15 CATSNMDRATGNTIYF
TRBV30 CAWSRDRVKGNQPQHF
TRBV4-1 CASSQALAGGRSYNEQFF
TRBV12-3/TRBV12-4 CASSLRVPGEAFF